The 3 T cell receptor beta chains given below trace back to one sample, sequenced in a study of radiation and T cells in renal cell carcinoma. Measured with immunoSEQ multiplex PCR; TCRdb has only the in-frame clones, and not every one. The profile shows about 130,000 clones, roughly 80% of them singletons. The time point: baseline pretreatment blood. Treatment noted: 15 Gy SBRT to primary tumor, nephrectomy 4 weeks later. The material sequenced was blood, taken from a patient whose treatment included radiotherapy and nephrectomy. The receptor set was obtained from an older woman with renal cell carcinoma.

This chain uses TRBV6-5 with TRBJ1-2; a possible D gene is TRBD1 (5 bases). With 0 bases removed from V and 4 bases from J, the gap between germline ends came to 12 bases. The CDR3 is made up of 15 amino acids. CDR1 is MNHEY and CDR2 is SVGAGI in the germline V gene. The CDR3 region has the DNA TGTGCCAGCAGTTACTCGAAGGGGTCGAGCTATGGCTACACCTTC. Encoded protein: CASSYSKGSSYGYTF.

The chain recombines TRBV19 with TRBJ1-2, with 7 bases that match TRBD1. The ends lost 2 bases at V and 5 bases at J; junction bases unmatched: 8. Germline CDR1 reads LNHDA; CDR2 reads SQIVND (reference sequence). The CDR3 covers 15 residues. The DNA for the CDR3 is TGTGCCAGTAGTATATCTGGCAGGGGGACTTATGGCTACACCTTC. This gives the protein CASSISGRGTYGYTF.

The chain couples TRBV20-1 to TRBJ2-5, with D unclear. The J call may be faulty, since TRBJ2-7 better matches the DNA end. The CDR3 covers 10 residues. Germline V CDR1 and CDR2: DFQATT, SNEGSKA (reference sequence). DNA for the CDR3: TGCAGTGCTAGTATCTACGAGCAGTACTTC. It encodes CSASIYEQYF.